The clone carrying this T cell receptor beta chain was counted only a few times. Its antigen is currently unknown. Two oligonucleotides, mixed equimolar, formed the beta constant-region primer covering TRBC1 and TRBC2. Ligated cDNA was amplified by four rounds of PCR with nested alpha and beta constant-region primers and SP2. TCRdb reanalysed the UMI-ligation and nested PCR reads using MiXCR and keeps one entry per CDR3 protein. The data show about 99,000 distinct CDR3 sequences, approximately 14% seen once. V dropped 6 bases and J dropped 0 bases, with 9 bases sitting between them. The CDR3 sequence is 13 residues long. CDR1 is SGHTA, CDR2 FQGNSA, per germline. The source of the sample is a study of naive and memory T cell subsets. General study findings and limits: Possibly reflecting memory cells re-expressing CD45RA, a few larger clonotypes occurred in naive repertoires, especially CD8.

The sequence was obtained from a human donor in good health. The genes are TRBV7-2 and TRBJ2-7; no firm D call. Source material: naive CD8+ T cells from blood. CDR3 DNA: TGTGCCAGCAGTAGCACGAGCTCCTACGAGCAGTACTTC. This gives the protein CASSSTSSYEQYF.